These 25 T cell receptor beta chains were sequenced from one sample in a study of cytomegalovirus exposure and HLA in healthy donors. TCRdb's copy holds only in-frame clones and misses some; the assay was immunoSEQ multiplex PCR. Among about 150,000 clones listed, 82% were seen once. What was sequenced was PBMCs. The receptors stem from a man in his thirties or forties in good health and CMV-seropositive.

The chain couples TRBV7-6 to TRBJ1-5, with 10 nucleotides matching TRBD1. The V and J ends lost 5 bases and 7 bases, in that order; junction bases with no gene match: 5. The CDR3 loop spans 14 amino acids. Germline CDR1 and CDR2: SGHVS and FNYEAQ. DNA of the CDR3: TGTGCCAGCAGCCCGACAGGGGGCGAGCAGCCCCAGCATTTT. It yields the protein CASSPTGGEQPQHF.

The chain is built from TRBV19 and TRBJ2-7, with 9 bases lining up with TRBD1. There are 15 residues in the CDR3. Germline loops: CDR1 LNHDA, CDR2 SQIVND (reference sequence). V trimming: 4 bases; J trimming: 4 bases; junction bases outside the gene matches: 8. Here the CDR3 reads CASSNPGQGEYEQYF. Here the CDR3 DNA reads TGTGCCAGTAGTAATCCGGGACAGGGAGAGTACGAGCAGTACTTC.

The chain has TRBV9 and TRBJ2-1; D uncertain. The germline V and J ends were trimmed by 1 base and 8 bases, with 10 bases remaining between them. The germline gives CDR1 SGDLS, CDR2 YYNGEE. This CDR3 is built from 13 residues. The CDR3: CASSVHPSDEQFF. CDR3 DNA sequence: TGTGCCAGCAGCGTACATCCGAGCGATGAGCAGTTCTTC.

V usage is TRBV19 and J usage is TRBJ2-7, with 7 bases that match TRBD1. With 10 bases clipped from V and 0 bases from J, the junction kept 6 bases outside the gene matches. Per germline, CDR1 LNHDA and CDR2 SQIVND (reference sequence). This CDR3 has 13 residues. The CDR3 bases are TGTGCCACTAGGACAGGTAACTCCTACGAGCAGTACTTC. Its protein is CATRTGNSYEQYF.

This chain's CDR3 is CASSLESPTLDGYTF. The DNA for the CDR3 is TGCGCCAGCAGCTTGGAGAGTCCGACTTTGGATGGCTACACCTTC. The chain couples TRBV5-1 to TRBJ1-2; D gene ambiguous. Looked up from germline, CDR1 is SGHRS and CDR2 is YFSETQ. V lost 0 bases and J lost 6, with 15 bases in between. The CDR3 sequence is 15 residues long.

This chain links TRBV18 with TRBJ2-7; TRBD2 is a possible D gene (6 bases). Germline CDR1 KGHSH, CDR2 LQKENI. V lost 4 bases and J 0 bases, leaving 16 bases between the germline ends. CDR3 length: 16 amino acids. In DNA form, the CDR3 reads TGTGCCAGCTCACAAGTTTTAGCGGAAAGCTCCTACGAGCAGTACTTC. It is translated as CASSQVLAESSYEQYF.

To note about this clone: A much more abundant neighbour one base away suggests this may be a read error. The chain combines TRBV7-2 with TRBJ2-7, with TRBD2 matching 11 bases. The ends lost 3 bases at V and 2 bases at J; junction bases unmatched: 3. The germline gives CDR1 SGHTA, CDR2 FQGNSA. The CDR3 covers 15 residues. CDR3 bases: TGTGCCAGCAGCTTTCTAGCGGGGGGCACCTACGAGCAGTACTTC. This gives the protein CASSFLAGGTYEQYF.

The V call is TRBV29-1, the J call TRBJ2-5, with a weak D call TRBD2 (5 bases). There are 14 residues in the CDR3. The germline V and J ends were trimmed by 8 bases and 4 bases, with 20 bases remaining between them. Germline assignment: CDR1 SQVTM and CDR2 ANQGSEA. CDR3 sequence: CSLIPGLGVETQYF. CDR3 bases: TGCAGCCTCATCCCGGGGTTGGGAGTAGAGACCCAGTACTTC.

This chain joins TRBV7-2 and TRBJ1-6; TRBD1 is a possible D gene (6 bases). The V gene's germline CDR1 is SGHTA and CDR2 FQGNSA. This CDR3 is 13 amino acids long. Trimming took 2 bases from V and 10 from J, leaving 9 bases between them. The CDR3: CASSLRQDSPLHF. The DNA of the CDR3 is TGTGCCAGCAGCTTAAGACAGGACTCACCCCTCCACTTT.

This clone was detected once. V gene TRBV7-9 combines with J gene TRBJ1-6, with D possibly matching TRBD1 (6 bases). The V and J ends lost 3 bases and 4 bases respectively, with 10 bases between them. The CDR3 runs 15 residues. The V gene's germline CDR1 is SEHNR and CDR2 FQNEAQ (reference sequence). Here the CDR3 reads CASSLTGVYNSPLHF. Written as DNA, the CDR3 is TGTGCCAGCAGCTTGACAGGTGTATATAATTCACCCCTCCACTTT.

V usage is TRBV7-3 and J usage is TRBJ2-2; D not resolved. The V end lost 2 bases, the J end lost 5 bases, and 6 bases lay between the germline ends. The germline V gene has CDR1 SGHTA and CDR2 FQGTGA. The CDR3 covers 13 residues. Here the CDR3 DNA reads TGTGCCAGCAGCTTAGGGCCAACCGGGGAGCTGTTTTTT. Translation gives CASSLGPTGELFF.

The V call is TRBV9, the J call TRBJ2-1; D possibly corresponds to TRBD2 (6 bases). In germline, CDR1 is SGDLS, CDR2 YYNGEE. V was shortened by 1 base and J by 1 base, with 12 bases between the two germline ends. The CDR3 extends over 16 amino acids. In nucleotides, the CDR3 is TGTGCCAGCAGCGTACAACCCGGGACTTCCTACAATGAGCAGTTCTTC. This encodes CASSVQPGTSYNEQFF.

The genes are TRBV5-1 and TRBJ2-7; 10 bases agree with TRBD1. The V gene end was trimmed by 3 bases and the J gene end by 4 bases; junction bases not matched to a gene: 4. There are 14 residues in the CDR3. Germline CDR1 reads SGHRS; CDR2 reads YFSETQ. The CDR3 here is CASSYGQGGYEQYF. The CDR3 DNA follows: TGCGCCAGCAGCTACGGACAGGGGGGGTACGAGCAGTACTTC.

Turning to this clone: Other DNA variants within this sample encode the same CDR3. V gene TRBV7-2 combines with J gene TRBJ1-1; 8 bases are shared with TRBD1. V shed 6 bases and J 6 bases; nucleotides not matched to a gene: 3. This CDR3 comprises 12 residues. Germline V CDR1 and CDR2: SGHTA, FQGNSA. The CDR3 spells CASRGQGPEAFF. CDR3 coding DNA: TGTGCCAGCAGAGGACAGGGCCCTGAAGCTTTCTTT.

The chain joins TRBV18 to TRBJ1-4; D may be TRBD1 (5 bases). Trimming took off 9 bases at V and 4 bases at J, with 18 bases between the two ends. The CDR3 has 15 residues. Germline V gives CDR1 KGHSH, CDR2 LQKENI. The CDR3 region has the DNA TGTGCCAGTTTCAAAACCCGACAGAGTAATGAAAAACTGTTTTTT. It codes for CASFKTRQSNEKLFF.

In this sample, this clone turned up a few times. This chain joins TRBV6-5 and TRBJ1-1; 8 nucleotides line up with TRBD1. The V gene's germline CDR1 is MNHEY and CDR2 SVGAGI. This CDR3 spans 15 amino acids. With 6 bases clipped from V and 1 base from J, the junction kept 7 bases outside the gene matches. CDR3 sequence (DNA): TGTGCCAGCAGGCCCGGACAGGGATCGAACACTGAAGCTTTCTTT. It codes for CASRPGQGSNTEAFF.

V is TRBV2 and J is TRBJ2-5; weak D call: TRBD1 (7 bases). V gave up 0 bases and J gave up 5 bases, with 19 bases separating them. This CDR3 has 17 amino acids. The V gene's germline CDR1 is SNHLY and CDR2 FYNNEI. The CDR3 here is CASSEAEPRTGGETQYF. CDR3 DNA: TGTGCCAGCAGTGAAGCGGAGCCAAGGACAGGAGGGGAGACCCAGTACTTC.

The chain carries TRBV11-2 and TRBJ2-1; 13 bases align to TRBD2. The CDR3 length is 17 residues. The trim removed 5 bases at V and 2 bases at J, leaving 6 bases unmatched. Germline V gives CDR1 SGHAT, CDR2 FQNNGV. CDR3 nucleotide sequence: TGTGCCAGCAGCCAGTGGACTAGCGGGAGCACCTACAATGAGCAGTTCTTC. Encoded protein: CASSQWTSGSTYNEQFF.

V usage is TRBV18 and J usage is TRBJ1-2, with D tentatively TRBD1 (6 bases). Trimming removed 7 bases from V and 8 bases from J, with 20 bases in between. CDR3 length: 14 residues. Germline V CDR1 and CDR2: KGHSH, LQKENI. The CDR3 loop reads CASLPNREMTGYTF. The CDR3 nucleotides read TGTGCCAGCTTACCTAACAGGGAGATGACCGGCTACACCTTC.

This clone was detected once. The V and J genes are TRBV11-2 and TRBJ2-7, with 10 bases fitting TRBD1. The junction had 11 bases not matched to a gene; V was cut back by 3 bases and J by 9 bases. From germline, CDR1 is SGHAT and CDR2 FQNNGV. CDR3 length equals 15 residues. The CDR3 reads CASSFGEGQGSGQYF. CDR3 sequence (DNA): TGTGCCAGCAGCTTTGGGGAGGGACAGGGGAGTGGGCAGTACTTC.

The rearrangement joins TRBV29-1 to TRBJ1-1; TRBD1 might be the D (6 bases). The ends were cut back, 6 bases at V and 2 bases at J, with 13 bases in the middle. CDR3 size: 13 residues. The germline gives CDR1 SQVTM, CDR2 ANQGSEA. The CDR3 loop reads CSVFRGTNTEAFF. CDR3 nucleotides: TGCAGCGTATTCAGGGGTACTAACACTGAAGCTTTCTTT.

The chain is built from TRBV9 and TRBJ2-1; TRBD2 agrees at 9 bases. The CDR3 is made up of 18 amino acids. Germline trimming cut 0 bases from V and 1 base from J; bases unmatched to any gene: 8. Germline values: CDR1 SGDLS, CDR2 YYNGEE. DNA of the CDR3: TGTGCCAGCAGCGTAGGGACTAGCGTCAAGGGTTCCTACAATGAGCAGTTCTTC. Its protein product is CASSVGTSVKGSYNEQFF.

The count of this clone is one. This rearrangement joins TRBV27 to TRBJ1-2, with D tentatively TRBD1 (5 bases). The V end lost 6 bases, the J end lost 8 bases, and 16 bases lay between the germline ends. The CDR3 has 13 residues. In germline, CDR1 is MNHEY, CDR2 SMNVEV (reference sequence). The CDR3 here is CASRGSGMRGYTF. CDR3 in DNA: TGTGCCAGCAGGGGATCAGGGATGCGCGGCTACACCTTC.

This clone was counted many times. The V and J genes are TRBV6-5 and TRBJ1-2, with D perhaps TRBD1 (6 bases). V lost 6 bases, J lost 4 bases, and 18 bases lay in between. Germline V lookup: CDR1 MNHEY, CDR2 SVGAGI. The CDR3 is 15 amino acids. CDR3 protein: CASSITGGRGYGYTF. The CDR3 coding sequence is TGTGCCAGCAGCATAACGGGGGGCAGGGGCTATGGCTACACCTTC.

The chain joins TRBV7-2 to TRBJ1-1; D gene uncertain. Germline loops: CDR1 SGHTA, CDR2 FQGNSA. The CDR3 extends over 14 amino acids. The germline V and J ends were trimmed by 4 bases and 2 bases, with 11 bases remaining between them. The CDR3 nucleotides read TGTGCCAGCAGCTACCCGGGGATAAACACTGAAGCTTTCTTT. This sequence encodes CASSYPGINTEAFF.